Below are 28 T cell receptor beta chains sequenced from a single sample in a study of response to subunit inactivated influenza vaccine. TCRdb reanalysed the RT-PCR reads using MiXCR and keeps one entry per CDR3 protein. The sample yields approximately 500,000 distinct CDR3 sequences, 10% to 15% seen once. Sequencing used PBMCs from blood, obtained about 40 days after vaccination. These receptors were obtained from a man between 45 and 60 years old who received an inactivated influenza vaccine.

The table lists this clonotype with a few counts. The J gene is TRBJ1-2, the V gene TRBV7-9; D may be TRBD1 (5 bases). The CDR3 is made up of 14 amino acids. Trimming removed 5 bases from V and 2 bases from J, with 12 bases in between. Germline V CDR1 and CDR2: SEHNR, FQNEAQ (reference sequence). The CDR3 loop reads CASSPGTSNYGYTF. DNA for the CDR3: TGTGCCAGCAGCCCAGGGACGTCGAACTATGGCTACACCTTC.

The sample holds a few counts of this clonotype. The rearrangement joins TRBV20-1 to TRBJ2-1; 11 bases are shared with TRBD2. V shed 6 bases and J 8 bases; nucleotides not matched to a gene: 12. This CDR3 has 15 residues. CDR1 is DFQATT, CDR2 SNEGSKA, per germline (reference sequence). Here the CDR3 DNA reads TGCAGTGCAACCGAGACTAGCGGGATTCCGGATGAGCAGTTCTTC. Translated, it gives CSATETSGIPDEQFF.

CDR3 in amino acids: CASSPAGWESNEQFF. DNA for the CDR3: TGTGCCAGCAGCCCAGCCGGTTGGGAGTCCAATGAGCAGTTCTTC. This chain uses TRBV9 with TRBJ2-1, with a weak D call TRBD2 (5 bases). The CDR3 consists of 15 residues. The germline V gene encodes CDR1 SGDLS and CDR2 YYNGEE. Trimming removed 4 bases at V and 6 bases at J, with 17 bases between.

This clonotype was seen repeatedly, ten times or more. The chain couples TRBV7-2 to TRBJ2-2; D gene unclear. Germline V CDR1 and CDR2: SGHTA, FQGNSA. The CDR3 is made up of 14 amino acids. Trimming cost V 7 bases and J 2 bases, with 11 bases left between them. CDR3 region: CASTPLLNTGELFF. The CDR3 DNA follows: TGTGCCAGCACCCCCCTTCTCAACACCGGGGAGCTGTTTTTT.

This chain links TRBV4-2 with TRBJ1-5; a possible D gene is TRBD1 (6 bases). CDR3 length: 15 amino acids. The germline V and J ends were trimmed by 1 base and 4 bases, with 11 bases remaining between them. CDR1 and CDR2 from the germline V gene are LGHNA and YNFKEQ. CDR3 sequence (DNA): TGTGCCAGCAGCCAAGGACAGGCTGGGAATCAGCCCCAGCATTTT. Amino acids: CASSQGQAGNQPQHF.

This clonotype showed up just a few times. This chain links TRBV4-1 with TRBJ2-1; D unclear. Trimming pared 5 bases from V and 5 bases from J, leaving 10 bases between. The CDR3 spans 13 residues. Germline CDR1 and CDR2: MGHRA and YSYEKL. Here the CDR3 DNA reads TGCGCCAGCAGCTATGGAGATAACAATGAGCAGTTCTTC. Its translation: CASSYGDNNEQFF.

The chain combines TRBV4-2 with TRBJ2-2; D not resolved. The CDR3 has 15 residues. The V end lost 0 bases, the J end lost 7 bases, and 12 bases lay between the germline ends. Germline CDR1 reads LGHNA; CDR2 reads YNFKEQ. CDR3 protein: CASSQEAGPVGELFF. In nucleotides, the CDR3 is TGTGCCAGCAGCCAAGAAGCAGGTCCGGTCGGGGAGCTGTTTTTT.

The J gene is TRBJ2-7, the V gene TRBV29-1; D call uncertain. Germline V lookup: CDR1 SQVTM, CDR2 ANQGSEA. V dropped 7 bases and J dropped 0 bases, with 7 bases sitting between them. This CDR3 has 11 residues. The CDR3, as DNA: TGCAGCGCAACCAGCTCCTACGAGCAGTACTTC. It is translated as CSATSSYEQYF.

The chain combines TRBV6-6 with TRBJ2-5; D unclear. The CDR3 runs to 12 residues. Germline loops: CDR1 MNHNY, CDR2 SVGAGI (reference sequence). Trimming shortened V by 11 bases and J by 1 base, and 11 bases separated the two germline ends. The CDR3 loop reads CASTRTQETQYF. The CDR3 DNA is TGTGCCTCGACCAGGACCCAAGAGACCCAGTACTTC.

The rearrangement uses TRBV11-2 and TRBJ1-1; no definite D call. This CDR3 region has 16 residues. In germline, CDR1 is SGHAT, CDR2 FQNNGV. Trimming pared 5 bases from V and 0 bases from J, leaving 16 bases between. The CDR3: CASSLRERRMNTEAFF. The DNA of the CDR3 is TGTGCCAGCAGCCTACGGGAACGCCGTATGAACACTGAAGCTTTCTTT.

J is TRBJ2-7 and V is TRBV27; 13 bases agree with TRBD2. The J segment lost 5 bases and the V segment lost 6 bases, leaving 19 bases of the junction unmatched. CDR3 size: 19 residues. Per germline, CDR1 MNHEY and CDR2 SMNVEV (reference sequence). CDR3 in amino acids: CASRVRGLAGQLKADEQYF. The CDR3 DNA follows: TGTGCCAGCAGGGTGAGGGGACTAGCGGGGCAGTTAAAGGCGGACGAGCAGTACTTC.

The gene calls are TRBV7-9 and TRBJ2-3; D gene uncertain. Trimming pared 5 bases from V and 1 base from J, leaving 10 bases between. The length of the CDR3 is 14 residues. The germline gives CDR1 SEHNR, CDR2 FQNEAQ (reference sequence). CDR3 sequence (DNA): TGTGCCAGCAGCCCCAGGATCGGCACAGATACGCAGTATTTT. This gives the protein CASSPRIGTDTQYF. The entire variable domain, with the rest obtained from reference TRBV7-9 and TRBJ2-3, is as follows: DTGVSQNPRHKITKRGQNVTFRCDPISEHNRLYWYRQTLGQGPEFLTYFQNEAQLEKSRLLSDRFSAERPKGSFSTLEIQRTEQGDSAMYLCASSPRIGTDTQYFGPGTRLTVL.

This clonotype appeared a few times. The CDR3 loop reads CASSLAQKNGELFF. The CDR3 region has the DNA TGTGCCAGCAGCTTAGCACAGAAGAACGGGGAGCTGTTTTTT. The chain is built from TRBV7-2 and TRBJ2-2; D unresolved. The CDR3 sequence is 14 residues long. Trimming removed 0 bases from V and 7 bases from J, with 9 bases in between. Germline lookup yields CDR1 SGHTA and CDR2 FQGNSA.

The CDR3 loop reads CASSYEDWVTDTQYF. As DNA, the CDR3 is TGTGCCAGCAGTTACGAAGACTGGGTCACAGATACGCAGTATTTT. The rearrangement links TRBV6-2 or TRBV6-3 to TRBJ2-3; D call uncertain. From germline, CDR1 is MNHEY and CDR2 SVGEGT. The CDR3 covers 15 residues. Between the trimmed V and J ends, which lost 2 bases and 2 bases, there was a span of 11 bases.

The chain uses TRBV4-1 and TRBJ2-7; 10 bases are shared with TRBD1. The CDR3 loop spans 18 amino acids. V dropped 4 bases and J dropped 6; count of bases not matched to a gene: 18. The germline V gene has CDR1 MGHRA and CDR2 YSYEKL. CDR3 region: CASSPLFILGTGDVEQYF. The CDR3 region has the DNA TGCGCCAGCAGCCCCCTTTTCATCTTGGGGACAGGGGATGTCGAGCAGTACTTC.

This clonotype was observed at least ten times. The chain links TRBV20-1 to TRBJ1-6, with 7 bases that match TRBD1. The junction had 3 bases not matched to a gene; V was cut back by 0 bases and J by 7 bases. The germline CDR1 and CDR2 sequences are DFQATT and SNEGSKA (reference sequence). The CDR3 totals 14 residues. In DNA form, the CDR3 reads TGCAGTGCTAGAGAATCGGGACAGAATTCACCCCTCCACTTT. Encoded protein: CSARESGQNSPLHF.

This rearrangement joins TRBV11-2 to TRBJ2-3; D is tentatively TRBD1 or TRBD2 (5 bases each). The CDR3 has 16 amino acids. V was pared by 4 bases and J by 7 bases, with 21 bases between. The germline V gene has CDR1 SGHAT and CDR2 FQNNGV. DNA of the CDR3: TGTGCCAGCAGCTCCTCCCGGGGCGCCTCAATTCATACGCAGTATTTT. Amino acid sequence: CASSSSRGASIHTQYF.

The genes are TRBV4-3 and TRBJ2-7, with D hard to call. Between the trimmed V and J ends, which lost 0 bases and 3 bases, there was a span of 12 bases. There are 15 residues in the CDR3. Germline V gene sequence: CDR1 LGHNA, CDR2 YSLEER. The CDR3, as DNA: TGCGCCAGCAGCCAAGATATAGTAAGGGACTACGAGCAGTACTTC. This gives the protein CASSQDIVRDYEQYF.

The chain employs TRBV20-1 and TRBJ2-7; TRBD1 matches 8 bases. Germline loops: CDR1 DFQATT, CDR2 SNEGSKA (reference sequence). V lost 2 bases and J lost 7; bases outside the gene matches: 7. This CDR3 contains 13 residues. Here the CDR3 DNA reads TGCAGTGCTAGAAAGGACAGGGTGGGGGAGCAGTACTTC. Its protein is CSARKDRVGEQYF.

This clonotype was detected a few times. The chain uses TRBV11-1 and TRBJ2-3; 8 bases map to TRBD2. Germline V CDR1 and CDR2: SGHAT, FQDESV (reference sequence). The CDR3 is 18 residues long. V dropped 2 bases and J dropped 1; count of bases not matched to a gene: 11. This CDR3 is CASSLRGGGRPGTDTQYF. The CDR3 DNA is TGTGCCAGCAGCTTAAGAGGCGGGGGGCGGCCCGGCACAGATACGCAGTATTTT. The full variable domain, in which reference TRBV11-1 and TRBJ2-3 provide the parts outside the CDR3, is EAEVAQSPRYKITEKSQAVAFWCDPISGHATLYWYRQILGQGPELLVQFQDESVVDDSQLPKDRFSAERLKGVDSTLKIQPAELGDSAMYLCASSLRGGGRPGTDTQYFGPGTRLTVL.

This clonotype has a count of ten or more. The chain is built from TRBV5-1 and TRBJ2-7; D unresolved. The V gene lost 0 bases and the J gene lost 1 base, with 8 bases spanning the gap. CDR1 and CDR2 from the germline V gene are SGHRS and YFSETQ. This CDR3 comprises 14 residues. The DNA for the CDR3 is TGCGCCAGCAGCTTGGACCCCTTTTCCTACGAGCAGTACTTC. Protein sequence: CASSLDPFSYEQYF.

This clonotype showed up just a few times. This chain uses TRBV6-1 with TRBJ2-7; no clear D gene. Germline CDR1 is MNHNS and CDR2 is SASEGT. The V end lost 6 bases, the J end lost 0 bases, and 9 bases lay between the germline ends. The CDR3 runs 13 residues. DNA of the CDR3: TGTGCCAGCAGACGAGATAACTCCTACGAGCAGTACTTC. As protein: CASRRDNSYEQYF.

This CDR3 reads CATALTDTQYF. The CDR3 nucleotides are TGTGCCACGGCCCTGACAGATACGCAGTATTTT. The chain recombines TRBV19 with TRBJ2-3; D gene ambiguous. The CDR3 covers 11 residues. The germline gives CDR1 LNHDA, CDR2 SQIVND (reference sequence). The V gene lost 10 bases and the J gene lost 3 bases, with 8 bases spanning the gap.

This clonotype turned up a few times. This chain joins TRBV7-9 and TRBJ2-1; a possible D gene is TRBD2 (6 bases). Per the germline V gene, CDR1 is SEHNR and CDR2 is FQNEAQ (reference sequence). V was shortened by 5 bases and J by 1 base, with 12 bases between the two germline ends. The CDR3 runs to 15 residues. The DNA for the CDR3 is TGTGCCAGCAGCCCCCGGGACTTTTCCTACAATGAGCAGTTCTTC. Its protein product is CASSPRDFSYNEQFF.

This sequence joins TRBV20-1 and TRBJ2-3; 7 positions match TRBD2. CDR1 and CDR2 from the germline V gene are DFQATT and SNEGSKA (reference sequence). This CDR3 comprises 13 residues. V was clipped by 5 bases and J by 0 bases; unmatched bases: 2. The CDR3 reads CSAYSGSTDTQYF. As DNA, the CDR3 is TGCAGTGCTTATAGCGGGAGCACAGATACGCAGTATTTT.

The chain links TRBV7-2 to TRBJ2-3, with D possibly being TRBD2 (6 bases). The CDR3 is 15 amino acids. Per germline, CDR1 SGHTA and CDR2 FQGNSA. Trimming took 1 base from V and 4 from J, leaving 12 bases between them. The CDR3 DNA reads as TGTGCCAGCAGCTTAGGTCGGGGGTTCGCAGATACGCAGTATTTT. This encodes CASSLGRGFADTQYF.

The rearrangement links TRBV7-8 to TRBJ2-1; D possibly uses TRBD1 or TRBD2 (5 bases each). Trimming left V 4 bases short and J 0 bases short, with 16 bases between. Germline V gene data show CDR1 as SGHVS and CDR2 as FQNEAQ. The length of the CDR3 is 17 residues. The CDR3 DNA follows: TGTGCCAGCAGCTCTTTGGGGACGGGGTACTCCTACAATGAGCAGTTCTTC. It yields the protein CASSSLGTGYSYNEQFF.

The chain employs TRBV20-1 and TRBJ2-2, with 8 positions matching TRBD1. There are 13 residues in the CDR3. Losses at the gene ends were 5 bases for V and 8 bases for J; bases not matched to a gene: 7. In germline, CDR1 is DFQATT, CDR2 SNEGSKA (reference sequence). The CDR3 spells CSARQGARGELFF. CDR3 DNA: TGCAGTGCTCGTCAGGGGGCGCGGGGGGAGCTGTTTTTT.